This is a list of T cell receptor beta chains from one sample in a study of vaccination and CD4 T cells after COVID-19. These TCRs are of unknown antigen specificity. From the PCR reads, TCRdb called clonotypes with MiXCR, one entry per CDR3 protein. This sample carries 25,000 or so distinct CDR3 sequences, around two fifths of them seen once, and the ten largest clones take about a fifth. Specimen: CD4+ T cells from blood, cultured in vitro, collected before SARS-CoV-2 vaccination. These TCRs come from a human donor who received a COVID-19 vaccine. CDR3s include the opening cysteine and the closing phenylalanine or tryptophan. A D gene is named only where the DNA matches it firmly. A row's size may be missing; if present it is once, few, many or a size class.

v_gene	abundance	d_gene	j_gene	CDR3aa	CDR3nt
TRBV20-1	.	TRBD1	TRBJ1-2	CSARTGNYGYTF	TGCAGTGCTCGGACAGGGAACTATGGCTACACCTTC
TRBV6-1	.	.	TRBJ1-5	CASSGDTTRSNQPQHF	TGTGCCAGCAGTGGGGACACCACAAGGAGCAATCAGCCCCAGCATTTT
TRBV5-1	.	TRBD1	TRBJ1-2	CASSWGQGNGYTF	TGCGCCAGCAGCTGGGGACAGGGGAATGGCTACACCTTC
TRBV14	.	.	TRBJ1-2	CASSQERGGRRGGYTF	TGTGCCAGCAGCCAAGAGCGGGGGGGCCGGAGGGGTGGCTACACCTTC
TRBV28	.	.	TRBJ2-6	CASSLTDSSGANVLTF	TGTGCCAGCAGTCTCACCGACAGCTCTGGGGCCAACGTCCTGACTTTC
TRBV5-1	once	.	TRBJ2-2	CASSLLTESTGELFF	TGCGCCAGCAGCTTGCTTACAGAATCAACCGGGGAGCTGTTTTTT
TRBV19	.	.	TRBJ2-5	CASSREATGQTETQYF	TGTGCCAGTAGCCGCGAAGCCACGGGACAAACAGAGACCCAGTACTTC
TRBV11-3	.	.	TRBJ2-5	CASSPQRRGAGEETQYF	TGTGCCAGCAGCCCACAACGTCGGGGGGCCGGAGAAGAGACCCAGTACTTC
TRBV20-1	few	.	TRBJ1-5	CSATRTTAGLSNQPQHF	TGCAGTGCTACCCGTACTACGGCAGGGCTGAGCAATCAGCCCCAGCATTTT
TRBV19	.	.	TRBJ1-5	CASSIQIDQPQHF	TGTGCCAGTAGTATCCAGATTGATCAGCCCCAGCATTTT
TRBV5-1	.	.	TRBJ1-3	CASSRITGQQNTIYF	TGCGCCAGCAGCCGAATTACAGGACAGCAAAACACCATATATTTT
TRBV18	.	.	TRBJ1-6	CASSPGTALNSPLHF	TGTGCCAGCTCACCCGGAACAGCTTTGAATTCACCCCTCCACTTT
TRBV6-2/TRBV6-3	large	TRBD1	TRBJ1-1	CASSPLGTGTEAFF	TGTGCCAGCAGCCCGCTAGGGACAGGGACTGAAGCTTTCTTT
TRBV2	few	TRBD2	TRBJ2-5	CASSLFVSTSGGQETQYF	TGTGCCAGCAGTCTATTTGTTTCGACTAGCGGGGGGCAAGAGACCCAGTACTTC
TRBV7-9	few	.	TRBJ1-6	CASSLVLSGYSPLHF	TGTGCCAGCAGCTTAGTATTGTCAGGTTATTCACCCCTCCACTTT
TRBV11-2	few	TRBD1	TRBJ2-1	CASSLDQETGGWNEQFF	TGTGCCAGCAGCTTAGATCAGGAGACAGGGGGCTGGAATGAGCAGTTCTTC
TRBV20-1	few	TRBD2	TRBJ2-1	CSARADPGPPGASGGAVYNEQFF	TGCAGTGCTAGAGCCGATCCGGGACCCCCGGGCGCTAGCGGGGGGGCCGTTTACAATGAGCAGTTCTTC
TRBV20-1	.	TRBD2	TRBJ2-5	CSASGGAARRGETQYF	TGCAGTGCTAGCGGGGGGGCCGCAAGACGGGGAGAGACCCAGTACTTC
TRBV15	.	.	TRBJ2-5	CATSLGPRPGTQYF	TGTGCCACCAGCCTGGGGCCCCGCCCAGGGACCCAGTACTTC
TRBV10-3	few	TRBD2	TRBJ2-1	CAISEALAGEYNEQFF	TGTGCCATCAGTGAAGCCCTGGCGGGGGAGTACAATGAGCAGTTCTTC
TRBV19	.	.	TRBJ1-5	CASSPWSDRNQPQHF	TGTGCCAGTAGTCCCTGGTCCGACCGCAATCAGCCCCAGCATTTT
TRBV29-1	.	TRBD1	TRBJ1-1	CSIGQGRDTEAFF	TGCAGCATAGGACAGGGGAGGGACACTGAAGCTTTCTTT
TRBV20-1	few	.	TRBJ2-2	CSARVPDKDTGELFF	TGCAGTGCTAGAGTCCCGGACAAGGACACCGGGGAGCTGTTTTTT
TRBV6-1	.	.	TRBJ1-2	CASSPFVNYGYTF	TGTGCCAGCAGTCCTTTCGTTAACTATGGCTACACCTTC
TRBV6-1	few	.	TRBJ1-1	CASSEDGSGDTEAFF	TGTGCCAGCAGTGAAGATGGGTCCGGGGACACTGAAGCTTTCTTT
TRBV5-1	.	.	TRBJ1-1	CASSLAAGETEAFF	TGCGCCAGCAGCTTGGCCGCCGGGGAAACTGAAGCTTTCTTT
TRBV12-3/TRBV12-4	.	.	TRBJ2-6	CASSLGATGANVLTF	TGTGCCAGCAGTTTAGGGGCGACCGGGGCCAACGTCCTGACTTTC
TRBV24-1	.	TRBD1	TRBJ1-2	CATSDGQGYGYTF	TGTGCCACCAGTGATGGACAGGGGTATGGCTACACCTTC
TRBV20-1	.	.	TRBJ1-6	CSARGSGAIINSPLHF	TGCAGTGCTAGGGGCAGTGGGGCAATTATTAATTCACCCCTCCACTTT
TRBV4-2	.	TRBD1	TRBJ1-5	CASSPGGGTGVPQHF	TGTGCCAGCAGCCCAGGAGGGGGGACAGGGGTGCCCCAGCATTTT
TRBV10-1	.	TRBD2	TRBJ2-7	CASSPSGVLGEQYF	TGCGCCAGCAGTCCTAGCGGGGTTTTGGGCGAGCAGTACTTC
TRBV20-1	.	TRBD2	TRBJ2-1	CSAFGLAGGNNEQFF	TGCAGTGCTTTCGGACTAGCGGGGGGTAACAATGAGCAGTTCTTC
TRBV11-3	few	TRBD2	TRBJ2-5	CASSLWSGGGETQYF	TGTGCCAGCAGCTTATGGTCGGGGGGAGGGGAGACCCAGTACTTC
TRBV10-2	.	TRBD2	TRBJ2-5	CASSELQRGYQETQYF	TGCGCCAGCAGTGAGCTCCAGCGGGGGTACCAAGAGACCCAGTACTTC
TRBV24-1	few	TRBD1	TRBJ2-5	CATSDRQGGMETQYF	TGTGCCACCAGTGATAGACAGGGGGGGATGGAGACCCAGTACTTC
TRBV6-1	.	TRBD1	TRBJ1-3	CASRRTGGSNTIYF	TGTGCCAGCAGACGGACAGGGGGTTCAAACACCATATATTTT